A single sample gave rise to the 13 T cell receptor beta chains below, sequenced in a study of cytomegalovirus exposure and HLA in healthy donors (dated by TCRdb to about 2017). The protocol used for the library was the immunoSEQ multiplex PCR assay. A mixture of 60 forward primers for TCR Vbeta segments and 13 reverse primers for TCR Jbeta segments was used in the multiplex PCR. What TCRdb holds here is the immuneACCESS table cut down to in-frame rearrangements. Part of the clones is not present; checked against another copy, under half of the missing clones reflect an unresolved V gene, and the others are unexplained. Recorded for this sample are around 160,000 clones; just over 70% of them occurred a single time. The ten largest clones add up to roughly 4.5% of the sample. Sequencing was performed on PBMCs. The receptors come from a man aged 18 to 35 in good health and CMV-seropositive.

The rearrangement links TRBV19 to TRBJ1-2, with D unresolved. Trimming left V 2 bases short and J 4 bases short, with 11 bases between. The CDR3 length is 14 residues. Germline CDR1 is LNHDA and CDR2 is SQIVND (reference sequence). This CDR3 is CASSIPTASYGYTF. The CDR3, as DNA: TGTGCCAGTAGTATACCCACAGCAAGCTATGGCTACACCTTC.

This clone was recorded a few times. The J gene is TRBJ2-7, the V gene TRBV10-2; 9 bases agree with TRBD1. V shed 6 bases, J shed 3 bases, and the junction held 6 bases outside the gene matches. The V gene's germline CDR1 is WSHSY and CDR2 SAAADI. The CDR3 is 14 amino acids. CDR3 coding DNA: TGCGCCAGCAGGGCCCAGGGACAGGGCTACGAGCAGTACGTC. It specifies CASRAQGQGYEQYV.

CDR3 sequence reads: CASSRDRGKETQYF. The CDR3 region has the DNA TGTGCCAGCAGCAGGGACAGGGGTAAAGAGACCCAGTACTTC. The genes are TRBV27 and TRBJ2-5, with TRBD1 matching over 10 bases. Germline CDR1 reads MNHEY; CDR2 reads SMNVEV (reference sequence). The CDR3 runs to 14 residues. The junction had 4 bases not matched to a gene; V was cut back by 6 bases and J by 3 bases.

CDR3 protein: CASAMAGLEGTDTQYF. The DNA for the CDR3 is TGCGCCAGCGCGATGGCGGGACTAGAGGGAACAGATACGCAGTATTTT. The chain recombines TRBV5-1 with TRBJ2-3; the match to TRBD2 covers 8 bases. Germline values: CDR1 SGHRS, CDR2 YFSETQ. Trimming cost V 7 bases and J 3 bases; bases outside gene matches: 13. The CDR3 has 16 residues.

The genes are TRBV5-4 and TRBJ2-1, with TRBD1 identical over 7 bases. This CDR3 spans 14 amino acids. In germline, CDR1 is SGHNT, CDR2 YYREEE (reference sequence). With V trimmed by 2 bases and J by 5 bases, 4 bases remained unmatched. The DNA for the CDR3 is TGTGCCAGCAGCTTACGGACAGGTAACAATGAGCAGTTCTTC. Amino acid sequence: CASSLRTGNNEQFF.

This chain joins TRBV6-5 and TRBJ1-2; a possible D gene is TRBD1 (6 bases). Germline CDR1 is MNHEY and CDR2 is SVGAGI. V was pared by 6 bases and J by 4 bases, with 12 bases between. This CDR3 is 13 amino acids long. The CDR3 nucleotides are TGTGCCAGCAGCCTAGGGACACCCTATGGCTACACCTTC. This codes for CASSLGTPYGYTF.

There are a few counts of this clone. The chain's CDR3 is CASSTYPGQGGEKLFF. CDR3 nucleotide sequence: TGCGCCAGCAGCACCTATCCGGGACAGGGCGGCGAAAAACTGTTTTTT. The chain employs TRBV5-1 and TRBJ1-4, with 9 bases that match TRBD1. This CDR3 region has 16 residues. With V trimmed by 4 bases and J by 8 bases, 12 bases remained unmatched. Germline V gene lookup returns CDR1 SGHRS and CDR2 YFSETQ. Filled out from reference TRBV5-1 and TRBJ1-4, the complete variable domain reads KAGVTQTPRYLIKTRGQQVTLSCSPISGHRSVSWYQQTPGQGLQFLFEYFSETQRNKGNFPGRFSGRQFSNSRSEMNVSTLELGDSALYLCASSTYPGQGGEKLFFGSGTQLSVL.

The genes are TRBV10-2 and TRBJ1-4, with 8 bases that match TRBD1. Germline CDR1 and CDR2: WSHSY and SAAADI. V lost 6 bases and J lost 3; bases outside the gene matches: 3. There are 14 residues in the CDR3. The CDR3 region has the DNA TGCGCCAGCAGAGAGACAGGGGCTAATGAAAAACTGTTTTTT. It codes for CASRETGANEKLFF.

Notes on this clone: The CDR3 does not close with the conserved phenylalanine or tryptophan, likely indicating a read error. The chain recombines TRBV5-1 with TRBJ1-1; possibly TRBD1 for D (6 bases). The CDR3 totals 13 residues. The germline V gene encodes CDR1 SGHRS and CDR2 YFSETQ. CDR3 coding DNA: TGCGCCGGCAGCTTGGGGGCCATCTCAGAAGCTTTCCTT. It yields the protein CAGSLGAISEAFL.

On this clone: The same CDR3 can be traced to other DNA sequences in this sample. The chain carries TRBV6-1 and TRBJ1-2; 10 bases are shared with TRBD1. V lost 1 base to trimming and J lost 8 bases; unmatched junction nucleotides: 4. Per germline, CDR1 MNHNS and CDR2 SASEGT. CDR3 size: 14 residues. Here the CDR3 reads CASSEGQGAWGYTF. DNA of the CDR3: TGTGCCAGCAGTGAAGGACAGGGGGCCTGGGGCTACACCTTC.

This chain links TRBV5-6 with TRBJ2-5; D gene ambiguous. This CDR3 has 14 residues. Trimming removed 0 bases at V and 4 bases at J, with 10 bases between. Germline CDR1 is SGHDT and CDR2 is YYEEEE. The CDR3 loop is CASSLGSESETQYF. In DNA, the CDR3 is TGTGCCAGCAGCTTGGGGAGTGAATCAGAGACCCAGTACTTC.

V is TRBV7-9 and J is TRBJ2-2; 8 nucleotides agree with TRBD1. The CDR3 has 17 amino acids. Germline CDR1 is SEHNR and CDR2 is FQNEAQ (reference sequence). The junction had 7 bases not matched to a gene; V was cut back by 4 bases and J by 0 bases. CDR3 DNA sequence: TGTGCCAGCAGCTCGCCCCCGGGACAGGCGAACACCGGGGAGCTGTTTTTT. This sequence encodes CASSSPPGQANTGELFF.

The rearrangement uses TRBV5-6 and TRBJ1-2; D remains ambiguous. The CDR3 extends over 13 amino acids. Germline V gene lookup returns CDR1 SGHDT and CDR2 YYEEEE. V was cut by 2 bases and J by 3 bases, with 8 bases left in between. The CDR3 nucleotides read TGTGCCAGCAGCTTACACGAAGACTATGGCTACACCTTC. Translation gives CASSLHEDYGYTF.